This T cell receptor (beta chain) comes out of a study of Graves' ophthalmopathy and Graves' hyperthyroidism (dated by TCRdb to the late 2010s). Notes on the research overall: Peripheral blood samples were taken at the time of initial diagnosis, before any treatment was given. The study used TCR beta repertoire signatures to distinguish Graves' ophthalmopathy from Graves' hyperthyroidism and to predict progression to ophthalmopathy. In total, some 140 blood samples were TCR-sequenced: some 40 ophthalmopathy, over 70 hyperthyroidism and some 17 hyperthyroidism-to-ophthalmopathy patients. To explore V-J signatures that separate ophthalmopathy from hyperthyroidism, a discovery set of about a hundred patients was enrolled, consisting of about 43 with ophthalmopathy and some 59 with stable hyperthyroidism. For independent validation, a separate cohort was made up of 18 to 20 hyperthyroidism patients plus 17 patients who later progressed from hyperthyroidism to ophthalmopathy. In six hyperthyroidism patients, the T-cell repertoire of thyroid tissue was compared with the T-cell repertoire of blood. Once sampling was done, hyperthyroidism patients were given methimazole at a starting dose of 30 mg daily, while ophthalmopathy patients were given high-dose intravenous methylprednisolone. For training and testing, the roughly 100 patients in the discovery cohort were randomly divided in a 7:3 ratio. Findings and caveats that apply to the study as a whole: Sample size was not statistically predetermined, and group allocation was not concealed from the investigators. Most expanded thyroid clonotypes with frequency above 0.001 were also detected in blood, suggesting blood repertoires may reflect the thyroid immune response. Ophthalmopathy was separated from stable hyperthyroidism by the 13-signature model with 85% to 90% sensitivity and 81% to 84% specificity in cross-validation and with 80%/75% in the test set. In validation, the model predicted ophthalmopathy progression with about 64% sensitivity and 72.22% specificity; around twelve predicted patients were CT-confirmed with GO in a median of approximately six months.

On this clonotype itself: Its antigen specificity is not known. Per-nucleotide qualities are absent, and no much larger clonotype sits a single base away.

Hyperthyroidism was considered stable if no progression to ophthalmopathy occurred within 18 months of follow-up. Hyperthyroidism patients were newly diagnosed, with disease duration under 2 months, and aged 18 to 65 years. Anyone with other autoimmune diseases, uncontrolled infections, pregnancy or lactation was excluded from the study. Diagnosis was based on clinical symptoms, serum thyroxine, TRAb, thyroid ultrasound and orbital computed tomography. PBMCs were isolated from approximately 10 ml of fresh peripheral blood by Ficoll-Paque density gradient centrifugation. Total RNA was extracted with Trizol reagent and quality-checked on an Agilent 2100 Bioanalyzer. Clipping removes 5 bases from V and 1 base from J, with 6 as the unmatched junction base count. The cysteine opens and the phenylalanine closes a CDR3 of 15 amino acids. Of the read, only the CDR3 DNA is kept; its 45 bases are in frame from base 1. The germline V gene (reference sequence) specifies SGHAT as CDR1 and FQDESV as CDR2.

For repertoire sequencing, TCR beta CDR3 regions were amplified from RNA transcripts. The first round of RT-PCR was done with HTBI primers and the Qiagen OneStep RT-PCR kit, and was followed by a second round of multiplex PCR, then size selection and purification. Sequencing of the libraries was carried out on an Illumina HiSeq2000 in paired-end mode with 100 bp reads. Per the source publication's procedure: SOAPnuke was used to process the reads, throwing out any read that had adapters, had uncalled bases, had a mean Phred below 15, or lacked an exact constant-primer or identifier match. COPE v1.2.5 was used to merge the high-quality paired reads. Each unique nucleotide sequence was treated as a clonotype, and MiTCR v1.1 was used to align the clonotypes to the IMGT TRB V, D and J references. Only V-J combinations with frequency above 0.0001 were analysed, covering about 99% of repertoires. For each V-J combination, a TCR clonal expansion and chaos score was defined as F50 clonal expansion divided by the chaos observed in the TCRdist matrix. Features were reduced by Welch's t-statistics and random forest to some 13 V-J combinations, which fed a naive Bayes classifier. The Morisita-Horn index was used to measure how similar the thyroid and blood repertoires were. TCRdb reprocessing: public reads trimmed at Q25 with fastp, clones called with MiXCR, in-frame beta chains kept. Rows matching on CDR3 protein sequence are summarized as one entry with the most common DNA and genes. What appears here as the V and J calls and clone size reflects TCRdb's work, not the paper's. The sample contains hundreds of thousands of distinct CDR3 sequences, 20% to 25% of them found a single time. Around 6.5% of the sample is held by the ten biggest clonotypes.

The source is a woman aged 18-29 years with stable Graves' hyperthyroidism. Some clones in this sample may be carry-over from other donors' samples. Donor details come from another sample of the same person, matched by shared clones. The sample comprised peripheral blood. The receptor chain draws on TRBV11-1 and TRBJ2-7; 9 middle bases align to TRBD1. The DNA is as follows: TGTGCCAGCAGCCACCCCGGGACAGGGTCCTACGAGCAGTACTTC. Protein translation: CASSHPGTGSYEQYF.